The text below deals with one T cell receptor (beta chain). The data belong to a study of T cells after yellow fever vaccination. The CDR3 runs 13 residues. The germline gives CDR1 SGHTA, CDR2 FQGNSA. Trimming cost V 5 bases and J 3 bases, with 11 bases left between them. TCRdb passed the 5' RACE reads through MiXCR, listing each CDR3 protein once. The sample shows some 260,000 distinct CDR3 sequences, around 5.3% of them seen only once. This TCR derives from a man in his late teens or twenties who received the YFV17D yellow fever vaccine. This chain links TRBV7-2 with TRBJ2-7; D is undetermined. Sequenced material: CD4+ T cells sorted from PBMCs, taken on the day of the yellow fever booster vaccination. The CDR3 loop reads CASSLSRDYEQYF. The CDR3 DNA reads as TGTGCCAGCAGCCTCAGCAGAGACTACGAGCAGTACTTC.